These 13 T cell receptor beta chains originate from one sample sequenced in a study of T-cell memory formation after mild COVID-19. TCRdb fed the 5' RACE reads into MiXCR, producing one record per CDR3 protein. This sample has 400,000 to 450,000 distinct CDR3 sequences, with more than 15% found just once. Sequenced input: PBMCs or a T cell subset sorted from them (not recorded which). These receptors all stem from a man aged 18-30 years who had mild COVID-19 (a few samples of this study predate the infection). Cell type and time point are not known.

This clonotype was seen only a few times. V and J are TRBV29-1 and TRBJ2-1; tentatively, D is TRBD1 or TRBD2 (5 bases each). V dropped 4 bases and J dropped 0 bases, with 10 bases sitting between them. This CDR3 region has 14 residues. Germline CDR1 is SQVTM and CDR2 is ANQGSEA. The CDR3 DNA sequence: TGCAGCGTTGGAGGGGCAAGCTCCTACAATGAGCAGTTCTTC. The encoded protein is CSVGGASSYNEQFF.

The sample holds a few counts of this clonotype. The V gene is TRBV5-6, the J gene TRBJ2-3, with 11 positions matching TRBD2. Germline lookup yields CDR1 SGHDT and CDR2 YYEEEE. The CDR3 totals 15 residues. The junction had 8 bases not matched to a gene; V was cut back by 4 bases and J by 7 bases. The CDR3, as DNA: TGTGCCAGCAGCCCGATAGCGGGGGGGCTGAATACGCAGTATTTT. It yields the protein CASSPIAGGLNTQYF.

The chain is built from TRBV29-1 and TRBJ1-1, with a possible D match to TRBD1 (6 bases). Looked up from germline, CDR1 is SQVTM and CDR2 is ANQGSEA. CDR3 length equals 13 residues. With 6 bases removed from V and 4 bases from J, the gap between germline ends came to 15 bases. The CDR3 region has the DNA TGCAGCGTACGGGGGGCATTCGGCACTGAAGCTTTCTTT. It translates to CSVRGAFGTEAFF. Complete variable domain (other parts from reference TRBV29-1 and TRBJ1-1): SAVISQKPSRDICQRGTSLTIQCQVDSQVTMMFWYRQQPGQSLTLIATANQGSEATYESGFVIDKFPISRPNLTFSTLTVSNMSPEDSSIYLCSVRGAFGTEAFFGQGTRLTVV.

The rearrangement links TRBV30 to TRBJ2-3; D not resolved. The CDR3 extends over 14 amino acids. Trimming shortened V by 2 bases and J by 4 bases, and 13 bases separated the two germline ends. The germline V gene encodes CDR1 GTSNPN and CDR2 SVGIG (reference sequence). The CDR3 DNA sequence: TGTGCCTGGAGTCCGTCCTGGAAGCCAGATACGCAGTATTTT. Amino acids: CAWSPSWKPDTQYF.

This clonotype was observed many times. J is TRBJ2-3 and V is TRBV4-1; 7 positions match TRBD1. The germline V gene encodes CDR1 MGHRA and CDR2 YSYEKL. The junction had 5 bases not matched to a gene; V was cut back by 4 bases and J by 1 base. This CDR3 spans 15 amino acids. CDR3 protein: CASSLVGTGTDTQYF. DNA for the CDR3: TGCGCCAGCAGCCTCGTTGGGACAGGCACAGATACGCAGTATTTT.

This clonotype was counted only a few times. The V call is TRBV7-2, the J call TRBJ2-5; a weak D match, TRBD1 (7 bases). The CDR3 sequence is 16 residues long. CDR1 and CDR2 (germline): SGHTA, FQGNSA. V was clipped by 1 base and J by 2 bases, with 14 bases between them. The CDR3 DNA reads as TGTGCCAGCAGCTTAGGAGGGGGGACAGATCAAGAGACCCAGTACTTC. This codes for CASSLGGGTDQETQYF.

The chain joins TRBV5-5 to TRBJ2-1; 9 bases map to TRBD2. The V gene end was trimmed by 3 bases and the J gene end by 6 bases; junction bases not matched to a gene: 7. Germline-derived CDR1 and CDR2 are SGHKS and YYEKEE (reference sequence). The CDR3 has 15 residues. The CDR3 spells CASSSRASGVNEQFF. The CDR3 DNA sequence: TGTGCCAGCAGCTCCCGTGCTAGCGGGGTCAATGAGCAGTTCTTC.

There are a few counts of this clonotype. The J gene is TRBJ2-7, the V gene TRBV5-4, with 9 bases aligning to TRBD1. CDR1 and CDR2 from the germline V gene are SGHNT and YYREEE (reference sequence). V shed 3 bases and J 6 bases; nucleotides not matched to a gene: 4. This CDR3 comprises 13 residues. Here the CDR3 DNA reads TGTGCCAGCAGCTGGGGGGGACAGGGCGAGCAGTACGTC. This sequence encodes CASSWGGQGEQYV.

V gene TRBV4-2 combines with J gene TRBJ2-2, with 9 bases aligning to TRBD2. The V segment lost 4 bases and the J segment 3 bases; nucleotides outside the gene matches: 6. The CDR3 spans 16 residues. The germline gives CDR1 LGHNA, CDR2 YNFKEQ. The CDR3 DNA reads as TGTGCCAGCAGCCCTAGCTTAGCGGGGGACACCGGGGAGCTGTTTTTT. Its protein is CASSPSLAGDTGELFF.

The DNA of the CDR3 is TGTGCCAGCAGCCCCCTCACGAGCAATCAGCCCCAGCATTTT. As protein: CASSPLTSNQPQHF. J is TRBJ1-5 and V is TRBV3-1; D is unclear. The CDR3 loop spans 14 amino acids. Germline V gene lookup returns CDR1 LGHDT and CDR2 YNNKEL (reference sequence). The germline V and J ends were trimmed by 4 bases and 1 base, with 8 bases remaining between them.

The chain carries TRBV12-3 or TRBV12-4 and TRBJ2-1; D is possibly TRBD2 (6 bases). This CDR3 contains 15 residues. Trimming took off 1 base at V and 2 bases at J, with 9 bases between the two ends. The CDR3 region is CASSLGGEAYNEQFF. The DNA for the CDR3 is TGTGCCAGCAGTTTAGGCGGGGAAGCCTACAATGAGCAGTTCTTC.

The J gene is TRBJ2-3, the V gene TRBV4-2; 11 bases match TRBD2. The CDR3 runs to 19 residues. The V gene end was trimmed by 0 bases and the J gene end by 0 bases; junction bases not matched to a gene: 8. Germline assignment: CDR1 LGHNA and CDR2 YNFKEQ. CDR3 DNA sequence: TGTGCCAGCAGCCAAGAAAAACTAGCGGGGGACCTTAGCACAGATACGCAGTATTTT. It specifies CASSQEKLAGDLSTDTQYF.

This clonotype came up a few times. The CDR3 region has the DNA TGTGCCTGGAAGAGGTGGACTAATGAAAAACTGTTTTTT. This gives the protein CAWKRWTNEKLFF. This chain connects TRBV30 to TRBJ1-4; D uncertain. This CDR3 is built from 13 residues. V gave up 4 bases and J gave up 2 bases, with 8 bases separating them. Germline lookup yields CDR1 GTSNPN and CDR2 SVGIG (reference sequence). Combining the CDR3 with reference TRBV30 and TRBJ1-4 gives the whole variable domain SQTIHQWPATLVQPVGSPLSLECTVEGTSNPNLYWYRQAAGRGLQLLFYSVGIGQISSEVPQNLSASRPQDRQFILSSKKLLLSDSGFYLCAWKRWTNEKLFFGSGTQLSVL.